The 2 T cell receptor beta chains in this list originate from one sample, sequenced in a study of graft-versus-host responses after intestinal transplantation. Repertoires were generated with immunoSEQ multiplex PCR, while TCRdb's copy carries only in-frame clones and drops some. There are some 55,000 clones in the sample; around 90% occur only once, and approximately 5.5% lies in the top ten. Sequencing was performed on PBMCs, taken about 93 weeks after intestinal transplant. These receptors came from a human patient who received an intestinal transplant, so some T cells may come from the graft donor.

This chain connects TRBV4-2 to TRBJ2-2; D may be TRBD1 (6 bases). Germline CDR1 is LGHNA and CDR2 is YNFKEQ. This CDR3 is built from 14 residues. V was pared by 4 bases and J by 5 bases, with 11 bases between. The CDR3 here is CASSLQGLTGELFF. DNA for the CDR3: TGTGCCAGCAGCCTACAGGGTCTGACCGGGGAGCTGTTTTTT.

This chain connects TRBV5-4 to TRBJ1-4; TRBD1 aligns across 7 bases. The CDR3 consists of 15 residues. Germline trimming cut 3 bases from V and 6 bases from J; bases unmatched to any gene: 8. From germline, CDR1 is SGHNT and CDR2 YYREEE (reference sequence). CDR3 loop: CASSSKGAPHEKLFF. The CDR3 nucleotides read TGTGCCAGCAGCTCCAAGGGGGCTCCCCATGAAAAACTGTTTTTT.